This T cell receptor (beta chain) is drawn from a study of identical twins. The CDR3 runs to 15 residues. The V and J ends lost 3 bases and 10 bases, in that order; junction bases with no gene match: 11. Germline CDR1 is SGHDN and CDR2 is FVKESK. A template switching step contributed a universal primer site, while unique molecular identifiers were present in the cDNA. TCRdb independently ran MiXCR on the 5' RACE reads; one entry per CDR3 protein. The top ten clones hold roughly 0.9% of a sample with around 680,000 distinct CDR3 sequences, 8.6% of them seen once. Study observations and caveats: Cord blood beta clonotypes present at high abundance carried fewer insertions; no such pattern appeared in memory repertoires. The degree of excess twin sharing was weaker in beta out-of-frame sequences.

This clonotype has only a few counts. Its antigen is currently unknown. These data were also filed under a second study, of yellow fever vaccine responses in identical twins.

Input material: PBMCs. This chain uses TRBV14 with TRBJ2-1, with TRBD1 matching 8 bases. This sequence was found in a woman aged 18 to 35 in good health. CDR3 loop: CASSQLQGARNEQFF. The CDR3 nucleotides are TGTGCCAGCAGCCAGTTGCAGGGGGCTAGGAACGAGCAGTTCTTC.